One and the same sample provided the 30 T cell receptor beta chains below, sequenced in a study of shared clonotypes between healthy human individuals. The table came from immunoSEQ multiplex PCR; TCRdb's copy has only in-frame clones and leaves some out. The sample lists some 1 million clones, 60% to 80% seen once, with approximately 1.5% in the top ten. What was sequenced was memory CD4+ T cells sorted from blood. Subset noted: CD45RA-negative fraction. The receptor source for this set is a man younger than 35 in good health.

Comment on this clone: This CDR3 is also generated by other DNA sequences in the sample. This sequence joins TRBV28 and TRBJ2-5; D is unresolved. The CDR3 sequence is 13 residues long. Germline V gene sequence: CDR1 MDHEN, CDR2 SYDVKM. The V gene lost 6 bases and the J gene lost 2 bases, with 10 bases spanning the gap. The CDR3 region has the DNA TGTGCCAGCAGCCGCGACTCTCAAGAGACCCAGTACTTC. This translates into CASSRDSQETQYF.

The rearrangement joins TRBV11-2 to TRBJ1-6; the D is unclear. Germline CDR1 reads SGHAT; CDR2 reads FQNNGV. The CDR3 runs 15 residues. The V end was cut by 0 bases, the J end by 6 bases, with 9 bases between. CDR3 in DNA: TGTGCCAGCAGCTTAGATGATCAGGTTAATTCACCCCTCCACTTT. Its translation: CASSLDDQVNSPLHF. Filled out from reference TRBV11-2 and TRBJ1-6, the complete variable domain reads EAGVAQSPRYKIIEKRQSVAFWCNPISGHATLYWYQQILGQGPKLLIQFQNNGVVDDSQLPKDRFSAERLKGVDSTLKIQPAKLEDSAVYLCASSLDDQVNSPLHFGNGTRLTVT.

J is TRBJ2-3 and V is TRBV6-1; D is possibly TRBD1 (7 bases). Germline CDR1 is MNHNS and CDR2 is SASEGT. V was pared by 4 bases and J by 1 base, with 18 bases between. The CDR3 consists of 17 residues. The CDR3 sequence is CASSGRDSWGGTDTQYF. DNA for the CDR3: TGTGCCAGCAGTGGACGGGACAGCTGGGGGGGCACAGATACGCAGTATTTT.

Comments on this clone: A read error may account for a junction end that differs from germline. This chain links TRBV30 with TRBJ2-7; TRBD2 is a possible D gene (5 bases). CDR1 and CDR2 (germline): GTSNPN, SVGIG (reference sequence). The CDR3 sequence is 13 residues long. CDR3 in amino acids: CAWSVGNRNEQHF. Here the CDR3 DNA reads TGTGCCTGGAGTGTCGGGAATCGAAACGAGCAGCACTTC.

The rearrangement joins TRBV6-5 to TRBJ1-2; a weak D match, TRBD1 (5 bases). Trimming cost V 7 bases and J 2 bases, with 17 bases left between them. Germline CDR1 MNHEY, CDR2 SVGAGI. The CDR3 length is 15 residues. In DNA form, the CDR3 reads TGTGCCAGCATGAGAAGTGGGGGACTCAACTATGGCTACACCTTC. As protein: CASMRSGGLNYGYTF.

V usage is TRBV7-2 and J usage is TRBJ2-2; no reliable D call. V dropped 4 bases and J dropped 0 bases, with 6 bases sitting between them. Germline V gene sequence: CDR1 SGHTA, CDR2 FQGNSA. CDR3 size: 14 residues. CDR3 region: CASSSEANTGELFF. DNA for the CDR3: TGTGCCAGCAGCTCGGAAGCGAACACCGGGGAGCTGTTTTTT.

The chain carries TRBV5-4 and TRBJ1-2; 7 bases match TRBD1. This CDR3 is built from 16 residues. V lost 3 bases to trimming and J lost 2 bases; unmatched junction nucleotides: 10. Per germline, CDR1 SGHNT and CDR2 YYREEE (reference sequence). The CDR3, as DNA: TGTGCCAGCAGCTCCGGAGGCGGGACAGCGAACTATGGCTACACCTTC. Its translation: CASSSGGGTANYGYTF. Together with reference TRBV5-4 and TRBJ1-2, the CDR3 gives the full variable domain: ETGVTQSPTHLIKTRGQQVTLRCSSQSGHNTVSWYQQALGQGPQFIFQYYREEENGRGNFPPRFSGLQFPNYSSELNVNALELDDSALYLCASSSGGGTANYGYTFGSGTRLTVV.

V usage is TRBV5-7 and J usage is TRBJ1-1, with a weak D call TRBD1 (5 bases). TRBV5-7 is assigned to the ORF class and has an uncertain function. The V and J ends lost 1 base and 4 bases respectively, with 14 bases between them. The CDR3 covers 15 residues. As DNA, the CDR3 is TGTGCCAGCAGCTTGCTAGGGGAGCTGGGCACTGAAGCTTTCTTT. This encodes CASSLLGELGTEAFF.

This clone was found a few times. The chain recombines TRBV28 with TRBJ1-5; perhaps TRBD1 as D (6 bases). Per germline, CDR1 MDHEN and CDR2 SYDVKM. Trimming took off 6 bases at V and 5 bases at J, with 14 bases between the two ends. The CDR3 runs to 14 residues. Written as DNA, the CDR3 is TGTGCCAGCAGCGTCTACAGGGAAGATCAGCCCCAGCATTTT. Protein: CASSVYREDQPQHF.

DNA for the CDR3: TGTGCCAGCAGGCCGACTGGGTCGGTGGATGAGCAGTTCTTC. As protein: CASRPTGSVDEQFF. This sequence joins TRBV6-5 and TRBJ2-1; no firm D call. There are 14 residues in the CDR3. The germline CDR1 and CDR2 sequences are MNHEY and SVGAGI. Trimming pared 6 bases from V and 8 bases from J, leaving 17 bases between.

V is TRBV29-1 and J is TRBJ1-3, with D hard to call. V dropped 2 bases and J dropped 7 bases, with 12 bases sitting between them. This CDR3 contains 13 residues. The germline V gene encodes CDR1 SQVTM and CDR2 ANQGSEA. This CDR3 reads CSVESASGNTIYF. Written as DNA, the CDR3 is TGCAGCGTTGAAAGCGCCTCCGGGAACACCATATATTTT. Full variable domain (missing parts from reference TRBV29-1 and TRBJ1-3): SAVISQKPSRDICQRGTSLTIQCQVDSQVTMMFWYRQQPGQSLTLIATANQGSEATYESGFVIDKFPISRPNLTFSTLTVSNMSPEDSSIYLCSVESASGNTIYFGEGSWLTVV.

This clone was seen once. The chain links TRBV5-1 to TRBJ1-2; possibly TRBD1 for D (5 bases). Germline V gives CDR1 SGHRS, CDR2 YFSETQ. There are 14 residues in the CDR3. V was clipped by 4 bases and J by 6 bases, with 16 bases between them. CDR3 in amino acids: CASSTATDTNGYTF. CDR3 bases: TGCGCCAGCAGCACCGCGACAGATACAAATGGCTACACCTTC. The whole variable domain, filled in from reference TRBV5-1 and TRBJ1-2, reads KAGVTQTPRYLIKTRGQQVTLSCSPISGHRSVSWYQQTPGQGLQFLFEYFSETQRNKGNFPGRFSGRQFSNSRSEMNVSTLELGDSALYLCASSTATDTNGYTFGSGTRLTVV.

J is TRBJ1-6 and V is TRBV6-1; possible D gene TRBD1, 6 bases. The CDR3 is 14 residues long. Germline V gives CDR1 MNHNS, CDR2 SASEGT. V lost 6 bases and J 8 bases, leaving 14 bases between the germline ends. The CDR3 DNA follows: TGTGCCAGCAGCCGGACAGTTTCTGATTCACCCCTCCACTTT. This sequence encodes CASSRTVSDSPLHF.

The J gene is TRBJ1-3, the V gene TRBV6-1; D is ambiguous. Trimming removed 5 bases at V and 0 bases at J, with 2 bases between. The germline V gene has CDR1 MNHNS and CDR2 SASEGT. The CDR3 spans 12 residues. CDR3 DNA: TGTGCCAGCAGTAACTCTGGAAACACCATATATTTT. Translated, it gives CASSNSGNTIYF.

Concerning this clone: This sample also contains other DNA sequences that code for the same CDR3. This chain connects TRBV28 to TRBJ1-5, with D possibly being TRBD1 (5 bases). Trimming stripped 3 bases from V and 6 bases from J, with 15 bases between. This CDR3 comprises 15 residues. Germline loops: CDR1 MDHEN, CDR2 SYDVKM. CDR3 amino acids: CASSLRQPGTQPQHF. The CDR3 DNA follows: TGTGCCAGCAGTTTGAGACAGCCGGGAACTCAGCCCCAGCATTTT.

The sample holds one count of this clone. CDR3 region: CASGAGRETQYF. In DNA form, the CDR3 reads TGTGCCAGCGGGGCAGGGCGAGAGACCCAGTACTTC. This chain uses TRBV2 with TRBJ2-5; TRBD1 is a possible D gene (5 bases). The CDR3 runs 12 residues. V gave up 8 bases and J gave up 4 bases, with 11 bases separating them. CDR1 SNHLY and CDR2 FYNNEI come from the germline V gene.

The J gene is TRBJ2-1, the V gene TRBV6-1; 9 nucleotides match TRBD2. Germline V gene sequence: CDR1 MNHNS, CDR2 SASEGT. The CDR3 sequence is 19 residues long. J lost 4 bases, V lost 4 bases, and 17 bases had no gene match. The CDR3 DNA sequence: TGTGCCAGCAGTGGAATTGGGCTAGCGGGGACCTTTGGATACAATGAGCAGTTCTTC. It is translated as CASSGIGLAGTFGYNEQFF.

The V and J genes are TRBV18 and TRBJ2-5; 11 bases line up with TRBD1. The CDR3 runs 17 residues. J was trimmed by 5 bases and V by 0 bases; bases with no gene match: 8. The V gene's germline CDR1 is KGHSH and CDR2 LQKENI. The CDR3 sequence: CASSPPGRTGGAETQYF. CDR3 bases: TGTGCCAGCTCACCACCGGGTCGGACAGGGGGCGCGGAGACCCAGTACTTC.

The J gene is TRBJ1-5, the V gene TRBV2; TRBD1 matches 7 bases. CDR1 and CDR2 (germline): SNHLY, FYNNEI. The CDR3 covers 14 residues. V gave up 6 bases and J gave up 7 bases; unmatched junction bases: 9. The chain's CDR3 is CASRDTGEGQPQHF. The CDR3 region has the DNA TGTGCCAGCAGGGATACAGGGGAGGGCCAGCCCCAGCATTTT. Supplemented by reference TRBV2 and TRBJ1-5, the full variable domain reads EPEVTQTPSHQVTQMGQEVILRCVPISNHLYFYWYRQILGQKVEFLVSFYNNEISEKSEIFDDQFSVERPDGSNFTLKIRSTKLEDSAMYFCASRDTGEGQPQHFGDGTRLSIL.

The genes are TRBV7-9 and TRBJ1-2; D is possibly TRBD1 (5 bases). The CDR3 sequence is 15 residues long. In germline, CDR1 is SEHNR, CDR2 FQNEAQ (reference sequence). Between the trimmed V and J ends, which lost 3 bases and 0 bases, there was a span of 11 bases. This CDR3 is CASSFDSPTNYGYTF. The CDR3 coding sequence is TGTGCCAGCAGCTTCGACAGTCCGACTAACTATGGCTACACCTTC. Full variable domain (missing parts from reference TRBV7-9 and TRBJ1-2): DTGVSQNPRHKITKRGQNVTFRCDPISEHNRLYWYRQTLGQGPEFLTYFQNEAQLEKSRLLSDRFSAERPKGSFSTLEIQRTEQGDSAMYLCASSFDSPTNYGYTFGSGTRLTVV.

This chain joins TRBV5-8 and TRBJ2-7; possible D gene TRBD1, 6 bases. This CDR3 comprises 17 residues. Germline CDR1 and CDR2: SGHTS and YDEGEE. V shed 4 bases and J shed 3 bases, with 23 bases lying between them. The CDR3 region is CASSPGLGTLIFYEQYF. The DNA for the CDR3 is TGTGCCAGCAGCCCTGGTCTGGGGACACTCATATTCTACGAGCAGTACTTC.

This chain joins TRBV5-6 and TRBJ1-3; D is unresolved. CDR3 length equals 14 residues. V gave up 1 base and J gave up 4 bases, with 9 bases separating them. Germline CDR1 and CDR2: SGHDT and YYEEEE. This CDR3 reads CASSLNIVGNTIYF. The CDR3 DNA is TGTGCCAGCAGCTTGAATATCGTAGGAAACACCATATATTTT.

This CDR3 reads CASSIVRAKNTEAFF. The CDR3, as DNA: TGTGCCAGTAGTATAGTAAGGGCGAAGAACACTGAAGCTTTCTTT. The chain links TRBV19 to TRBJ1-1; no reliable D call. V lost 1 base to trimming and J lost 1 base, with 10 bases between them. CDR1 and CDR2 (germline): LNHDA, SQIVND (reference sequence). The CDR3 runs to 15 residues.

The CDR3 reads CATRGRGNTEAFF. In nucleotides, the CDR3 is TGTGCCACCCGGGGCAGGGGAAACACTGAAGCTTTCTTT. The J gene is TRBJ1-1, the V gene TRBV6-5; the D gene is possibly TRBD1 (6 bases). Germline assignment: CDR1 MNHEY and CDR2 SVGAGI. The CDR3 has 13 residues. With 10 bases removed from V and 2 bases from J, the gap between germline ends came to 14 bases.

This sequence joins TRBV14 and TRBJ2-7; possible D gene TRBD2, 6 bases. The CDR3 loop spans 16 amino acids. V lost 1 base and J 2 bases, leaving 15 bases between the germline ends. Germline loops: CDR1 SGHDN, CDR2 FVKESK. CDR3 bases: TGTGCCAGCAGCCAAGTAGTACAGGACTACCCCTACGAGCAGTACTTC. This translates into CASSQVVQDYPYEQYF. Based on the CDR3 plus reference TRBV14 and TRBJ2-7, the full variable domain is EAGVTQFPSHSVIEKGQTVTLRCDPISGHDNLYWYRRVMGKEIKFLLHFVKESKQDESGMPNNRFLAERTGGTYSTLKVQPAELEDSGVYFCASSQVVQDYPYEQYFGPGTRLTVT.

This clone appeared a single time. Other DNA variants within this sample encode the same CDR3. The chain couples TRBV5-1 to TRBJ2-2; D is possibly TRBD1 (5 bases). This CDR3 is built from 14 residues. Germline CDR1 reads SGHRS; CDR2 reads YFSETQ. Trimming removed 4 bases from V and 1 base from J, with 8 bases in between. The CDR3 sequence: CASSGTGNTGELFF. The DNA for the CDR3 is TGCGCCAGCAGCGGAACAGGGAACACCGGGGAGCTGTTTTTT.

Points on this clone: Other DNA variants within this sample encode the same CDR3. This rearrangement joins TRBV6-6 to TRBJ2-7; D is ambiguous. The CDR3 covers 13 residues. Germline lookup yields CDR1 MNHNY and CDR2 SVGAGI (reference sequence). V was cut by 0 bases and J by 2 bases, with 5 bases left in between. The CDR3 sequence: CASSYSPTYEQYF. The CDR3 DNA reads TGTGCCAGCAGTTACTCTCCCACCTACGAGCAGTACTTC.

The chain uses TRBV7-9 and TRBJ2-3, with 7 bases lining up with TRBD2. The junction had 8 bases not matched to a gene; V was cut back by 3 bases and J by 2 bases. Germline CDR1 reads SEHNR; CDR2 reads FQNEAQ (reference sequence). This CDR3 has 16 residues. CDR3 nucleotide sequence: TGTGCCAGCAGCTTTTTGGGGGGGAGGTACACAGATACGCAGTATTTT. Translation: CASSFLGGRYTDTQYF. Drawing the rest from reference TRBV7-9 and TRBJ2-3, the complete variable domain is DTGVSQNPRHKITKRGQNVTFRCDPISEHNRLYWYRQTLGQGPEFLTYFQNEAQLEKSRLLSDRFSAERPKGSFSTLEIQRTEQGDSAMYLCASSFLGGRYTDTQYFGPGTRLTVL.

The chain carries TRBV18 and TRBJ1-2, with D maybe TRBD1 (6 bases). Germline CDR1 is KGHSH and CDR2 is LQKENI. The CDR3 has 16 residues. The V end was cut by 2 bases, the J end by 1 base, with 14 bases between. The CDR3 region has the DNA TGTGCCAGCTCACCATCGAGACAGGAGCTTAACTATGGCTACACCTTC. Protein sequence: CASSPSRQELNYGYTF.

With regard to this clone: The junction departs from germline at one end; a sequencing error may be responsible. J is TRBJ2-7 and V is TRBV5-1; tentative D call: TRBD2 (7 bases). CDR1 is SGHRS and CDR2 is YFSETQ in the germline V gene. This CDR3 is 16 amino acids long. This CDR3 is CASSLGWEGDSYEQYF. CDR3 coding DNA: TGCGCCAGCAGTTTGGGATGGGAGGGGGACTCCTACGAGCAGTACTTC.